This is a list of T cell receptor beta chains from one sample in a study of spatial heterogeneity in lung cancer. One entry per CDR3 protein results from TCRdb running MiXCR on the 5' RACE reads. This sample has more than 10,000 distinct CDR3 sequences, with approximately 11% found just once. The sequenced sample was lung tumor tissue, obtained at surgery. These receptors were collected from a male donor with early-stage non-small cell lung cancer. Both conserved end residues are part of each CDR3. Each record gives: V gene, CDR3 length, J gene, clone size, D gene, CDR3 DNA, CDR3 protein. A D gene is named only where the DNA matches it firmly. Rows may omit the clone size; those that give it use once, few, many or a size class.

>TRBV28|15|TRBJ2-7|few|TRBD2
TGTGCCAGCAGTTCCCCGACCGGGGGGTCCTACGAGCAGTACTTC
CASSSPTGGSYEQYF
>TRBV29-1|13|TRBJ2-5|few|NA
TGCAGCGTAGAAAGGGGAGGGGGAGAGACCCAGTACTTC
CSVERGGGETQYF
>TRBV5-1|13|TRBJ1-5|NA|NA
TGCGCCAGCAGCGTACAGGGAGGACAGCCCCAGCATTTT
CASSVQGGQPQHF
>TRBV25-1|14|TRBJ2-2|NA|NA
TGTGCCAGCAGGTTGGGGGGCAACACCGGGGAGCTGTTTTTT
CASRLGGNTGELFF
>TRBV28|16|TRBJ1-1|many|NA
TGTGCCAGCAGTCCCCCGGACGGTAGCGGGGCCACTGAAGCTTTCTTT
CASSPPDGSGATEAFF
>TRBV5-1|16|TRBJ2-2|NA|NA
TGCGCCAGCAGCTTAAATCGACAGGCGAACACCGGGGAGCTGTTTTTT
CASSLNRQANTGELFF
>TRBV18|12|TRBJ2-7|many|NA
TGTGCCAGCTCAGGGAGCTCCTACGAGCAGTACTTC
CASSGSSYEQYF
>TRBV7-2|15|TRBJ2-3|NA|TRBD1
TGTGCCAGCAGACCGGGACAGACAAGCACAGATACGCAGTATTTT
CASRPGQTSTDTQYF
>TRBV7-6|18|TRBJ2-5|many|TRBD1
TGTGCCAGCAGCCTGTATCGGACAGGAGTTATGTCTAGAGAGACCCAGTACTTC
CASSLYRTGVMSRETQYF
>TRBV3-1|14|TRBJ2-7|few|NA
TGTGCCAGCAGCCTCCCGGGACAAAACGACGAGCAGTACTTC
CASSLPGQNDEQYF
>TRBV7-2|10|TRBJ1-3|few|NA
TGTGCCAGCGGAAGGGACACCATATATTTT
CASGRDTIYF
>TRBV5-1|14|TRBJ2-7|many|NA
TGCGCCAGCAGCTTCACAGGGTTCTCCTACGAGCAGTACTTC
CASSFTGFSYEQYF
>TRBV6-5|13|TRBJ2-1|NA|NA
TGTGCCAGCGGTTCATTAGGACACAATGAGCAGTTCTTC
CASGSLGHNEQFF
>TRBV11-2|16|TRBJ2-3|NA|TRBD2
TGTGCCAGCAGCTTTGGACTAGCGGGGGCCACAGATACGCAGTATTTT
CASSFGLAGATDTQYF
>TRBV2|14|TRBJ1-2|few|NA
TGTGCCAGCAGAGACCGGAGGGATAACTATGGCTACACCTTC
CASRDRRDNYGYTF
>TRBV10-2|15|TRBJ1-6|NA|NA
TGCGCCAGCAGTCTAAATTGGGACACCGGTTCACCCCTCCACTTT
CASSLNWDTGSPLHF
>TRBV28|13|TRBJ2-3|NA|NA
TGTGCCAGCAGTTTTAGCAACACAGATACGCAGTATTTT
CASSFSNTDTQYF
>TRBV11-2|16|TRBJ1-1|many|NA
TGTGCCAGCAGCTTTGGGAGGGGGAGGAAGAACACTGAAGCTTTCTTT
CASSFGRGRKNTEAFF
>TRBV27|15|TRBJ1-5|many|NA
TGTGCCAGCAGCCCGAACGGGTTCTCAGGGCAGCCCCAGCATTTT
CASSPNGFSGQPQHF
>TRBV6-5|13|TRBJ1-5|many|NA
TGTGCCAGCAGTTTGGGGGCTCGACAGCCCCAGCATTTT
CASSLGARQPQHF
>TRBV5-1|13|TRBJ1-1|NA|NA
TGCGCCAGCAGCTTGTCCAGGAACACTGAAGCTTTCTTT
CASSLSRNTEAFF
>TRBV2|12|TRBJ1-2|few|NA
TGTGCCAGCAGTGAAGCAATGGTGAAAGGCACCTTC
CASSEAMVKGTF
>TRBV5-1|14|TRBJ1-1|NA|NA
TGCGCCAGCAGCTTAATGAGGGGGAACACTGAAGCTTTCTTT
CASSLMRGNTEAFF
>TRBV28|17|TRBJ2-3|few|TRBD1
TGTGCCAGCAGCGGGACAGCCTCACGGTTTAGCACAGATACGCAGTATTTT
CASSGTASRFSTDTQYF
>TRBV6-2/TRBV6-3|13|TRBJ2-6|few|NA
TGTGCCAGCAGGGACCCTGGGGCCAACGTCCTGACTTTC
CASRDPGANVLTF
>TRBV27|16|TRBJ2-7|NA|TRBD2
TGTGCCAGCAGTTTATCTTGGACTAGCGGGGGGTACGAGCAGTACTTC
CASSLSWTSGGYEQYF
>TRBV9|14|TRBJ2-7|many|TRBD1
TGTGCCAGCAGCGTCGGACAGGGTCTTTACGAGCAGTACTTC
CASSVGQGLYEQYF
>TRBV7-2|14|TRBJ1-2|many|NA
TGTGCCAGCAGCATCCGGAGGGGCAACTATGGCTACACCTTC
CASSIRRGNYGYTF
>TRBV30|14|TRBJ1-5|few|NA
TGTGCCTGGAGTAGGGTACAGGGTGATCAGCCCCAGCATTTT
CAWSRVQGDQPQHF
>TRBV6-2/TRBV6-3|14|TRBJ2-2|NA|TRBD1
TGTGCCAGCAAGAGAGGGGGCGATAACGGGGAGCTGTTTTTT
CASKRGGDNGELFF
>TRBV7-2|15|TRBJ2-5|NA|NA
TGTGCCAGCAGCCCCCGGGCCCTGAGGAGCGAGACCCAGTACTTC
CASSPRALRSETQYF
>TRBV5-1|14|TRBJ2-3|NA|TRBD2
TGCGCCAGCCGCGCGGGGGGCCAACGAGATACGCAGTATTTT
CASRAGGQRDTQYF
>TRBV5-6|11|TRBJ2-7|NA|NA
TGTGCCAGCAGCTCCCGACTGGGGGAGTACTTC
CASSSRLGEYF
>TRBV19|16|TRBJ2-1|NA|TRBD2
TGTGCCAGTAGTATTAGAACTAGCGGGGGGGCGGAGGAGCAGTTCTTC
CASSIRTSGGAEEQFF
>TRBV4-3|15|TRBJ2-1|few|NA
TGCGCCAGCAGCTTATTAGCGTTATCCTACAATGAGCAGTTCTTC
CASSLLALSYNEQFF
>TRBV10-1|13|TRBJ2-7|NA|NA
TGCGCCAGCAGTGAGTCGAAGGGATACGAGCAGTACTTC
CASSESKGYEQYF
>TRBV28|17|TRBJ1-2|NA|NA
TGTGCCAGCAGCCCCCGCCACCACCGGGTGCCGGACTATGGCTACACCTTC
CASSPRHHRVPDYGYTF
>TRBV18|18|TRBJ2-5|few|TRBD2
TGTGCCAGCTCACCACCACTGTGGGACTATATTCGCCAAGAGACCCAGTACTTC
CASSPPLWDYIRQETQYF
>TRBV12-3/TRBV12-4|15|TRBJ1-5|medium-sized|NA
TGTGCCAGCAGTTTATCAGGGATGGGCAATCAGCCCCAGCATTTT
CASSLSGMGNQPQHF
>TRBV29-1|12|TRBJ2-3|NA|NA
TGTTCTAGGGCCGGTCCCGCAGATACGCAGTATTTT
CSRAGPADTQYF
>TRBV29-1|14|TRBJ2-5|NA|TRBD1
TGCAGCGTTGATACCCAGACAGGGGTTGAGACCCAGTACTTC
CSVDTQTGVETQYF
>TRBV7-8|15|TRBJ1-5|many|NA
TGTGCCAGCAGCTTCACTTACAGCATCAATCAGCCCCAGCATTTT
CASSFTYSINQPQHF
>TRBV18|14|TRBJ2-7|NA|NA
TGTGCCAGCTCGCCCAGGGAAGGAGAGAACGAGCAGTACTTC
CASSPREGENEQYF